Listed below are T cell receptor beta chains from one sample, sequenced in a study of CD8+ T cells in alopecia areata. Method: immunoSEQ multiplex PCR; TCRdb's copy keeps in-frame clones and lacks some. The sample contains more than 150,000 clones, 40% to 60% of which appear only once. Sequenced material: CD8+ T cells sorted from blood, taken at week 0. These receptor sequences come from a human donor with alopecia areata. Both conserved end residues are part of each CDR3. The order of the fields is J gene, clone size, D gene, V gene, CDR3 DNA, CDR3 protein. D genes are given only for firm matches. Only part of the rows carry a size: once, few, many, or a class if the clone is expanded.

j_call: TRBJ2-7
clone_size: few
d_call: -
v_call: TRBV29-1
cdr3_nt: TGCAGCGTTGAGTCCGGGGGTGGTTACGAGCAGTACTTC
cdr3_aa: CSVESGGGYEQYF

j_call: TRBJ1-1
clone_size: -
d_call: -
v_call: TRBV29-1
cdr3_nt: TGCAGCGTTGAAGCCACGTCCGGCATAACGAACACTGAAGCTTTCTTT
cdr3_aa: CSVEATSGITNTEAFF

j_call: TRBJ2-7
clone_size: few
d_call: -
v_call: TRBV27
cdr3_nt: TGTGCCAGCAGTCCCTCCTCGTACGAGCAGTACTTC
cdr3_aa: CASSPSSYEQYF

j_call: TRBJ2-3
clone_size: -
d_call: -
v_call: TRBV18
cdr3_nt: TGTGCCAGCTCACCGGAAGGTTTGACAGATACGCAGTATTTT
cdr3_aa: CASSPEGLTDTQYF

j_call: TRBJ2-1
clone_size: -
d_call: -
v_call: TRBV29-1
cdr3_nt: TGCAGCGTTGAGTTAGGGGGCAATGAGCAGTTCTTC
cdr3_aa: CSVELGGNEQFF

j_call: TRBJ2-7
clone_size: -
d_call: -
v_call: TRBV5-6
cdr3_nt: TGTGCCAGCAGCTTCTGGGCAGACTACGAGCAGTACTTC
cdr3_aa: CASSFWADYEQYF

j_call: TRBJ2-5
clone_size: few
d_call: -
v_call: TRBV29-1
cdr3_nt: TGCAGCGTCGTTGGGCCTGACAGCTTAGAGACCCAGTACTTC
cdr3_aa: CSVVGPDSLETQYF

j_call: TRBJ2-3
clone_size: once
d_call: -
v_call: TRBV15
cdr3_nt: TGTGCCACCAGCAGGACGGACCAATACACAGATACGCAGTATTTT
cdr3_aa: CATSRTDQYTDTQYF

j_call: TRBJ1-1
clone_size: -
d_call: -
v_call: TRBV27
cdr3_nt: TGTGCCAGCAGTCCCGATCTACAGGGAACTGAAGCTTTCTTT
cdr3_aa: CASSPDLQGTEAFF

j_call: TRBJ2-7
clone_size: few
d_call: -
v_call: TRBV2
cdr3_nt: TGTGCCAGCACGGAGGCCAGGGGCCGCTACGAGCAGTACTTC
cdr3_aa: CASTEARGRYEQYF

j_call: TRBJ1-1
clone_size: -
d_call: -
v_call: TRBV2
cdr3_nt: TGTGCCAGCAGTGAAAGAACAATTACTGAAGCTTTCTTT
cdr3_aa: CASSERTITEAFF

j_call: TRBJ2-2
clone_size: -
d_call: -
v_call: TRBV27
cdr3_nt: TGTGCCAGCAGCCCGGCCGCGAGGGCTGGGGAGCTGTTTTTT
cdr3_aa: CASSPAARAGELFF

j_call: TRBJ2-6
clone_size: -
d_call: -
v_call: TRBV11-2
cdr3_nt: TGTGCCAGCACCCCCCCTGCCGGGGCCAACGTCCTGACTTTC
cdr3_aa: CASTPPAGANVLTF

j_call: TRBJ2-3
clone_size: -
d_call: -
v_call: TRBV7-2
cdr3_nt: TGTGCCAGCAGCTTAGTTCCCACAGATACGCAGTATTTT
cdr3_aa: CASSLVPTDTQYF

j_call: TRBJ1-2
clone_size: -
d_call: -
v_call: TRBV20-1
cdr3_nt: TGCAGTGCCCGGACGGCTGGCTACACCTTC
cdr3_aa: CSARTAGYTF

j_call: TRBJ1-4
clone_size: few
d_call: -
v_call: TRBV11-1
cdr3_nt: TGTGCCAGCAGCTTAGGACAGGCGAACGAAAAACTGTTTTTT
cdr3_aa: CASSLGQANEKLFF

j_call: TRBJ2-7
clone_size: once
d_call: -
v_call: TRBV23-1
cdr3_nt: TGCGCCAGCAGTCAATCGGGCCACTACGAGCAGTACTTC
cdr3_aa: CASSQSGHYEQYF

j_call: TRBJ2-5
clone_size: -
d_call: -
v_call: TRBV7-2
cdr3_nt: TGTGCCAGCAGCACTCCCTTTCTCGGGGGCATGGAGACCCAGTACTTC
cdr3_aa: CASSTPFLGGMETQYF

j_call: TRBJ2-5
clone_size: -
d_call: -
v_call: TRBV25-1
cdr3_nt: TGTGCCAGCACCCTCTGGACTGAAGAGACCCAGTACTTC
cdr3_aa: CASTLWTEETQYF

j_call: TRBJ2-7
clone_size: -
d_call: -
v_call: TRBV5-6
cdr3_nt: TGTGCCAGCAGCTCGGAGGGACAGTCCTACGAGCAGTACTTC
cdr3_aa: CASSSEGQSYEQYF

j_call: TRBJ2-1
clone_size: -
d_call: -
v_call: TRBV29-1
cdr3_nt: TGCAGCGTGACGGGTTACAATGAGCAGTTCTTC
cdr3_aa: CSVTGYNEQFF

j_call: TRBJ2-1
clone_size: -
d_call: -
v_call: TRBV14
cdr3_nt: TGTGCCAGCAGCCCGAGGGGGGGTGATGAGCAGTTCTTC
cdr3_aa: CASSPRGGDEQFF

j_call: TRBJ1-1
clone_size: -
d_call: -
v_call: TRBV25-1
cdr3_nt: TGTGCCAGCAGTGTAGGGGTAGAAGCTTTCTTT
cdr3_aa: CASSVGVEAFF

j_call: TRBJ2-1
clone_size: -
d_call: TRBD1
v_call: TRBV7-9
cdr3_nt: TGTGCCAGCAGCCTCCGGGACAGACCTTACAATGAGCAGTTCTTC
cdr3_aa: CASSLRDRPYNEQFF